A single sample gave rise to the 21 T cell receptor beta chains below, sequenced in a study of blood T cell repertoires in COVID-19. Data came from immunoSEQ multiplex PCR; TCRdb stores just in-frame clones and leaves some out. The sample lists roughly 200,000 clones, approximately 81% occurring once. Input material: peripheral blood. All receptors come from an elderly woman with acute or convalescent COVID-19.

The rearrangement links TRBV7-2 to TRBJ1-5, with D possibly matching TRBD1 (5 bases). V was pared by 3 bases and J by 7 bases, with 16 bases between. This CDR3 has 15 residues. CDR1 and CDR2 from the germline V gene are SGHTA and FQGNSA. CDR3 sequence (DNA): TGTGCCAGCAGCTTCAGTGTACAGGAAGGGCAGCCCCAGCATTTT. Encoded protein: CASSFSVQEGQPQHF.

V is TRBV30 and J is TRBJ1-2; a possible D gene is TRBD1 (5 bases). This CDR3 has 16 residues. Trimming cost V 3 bases and J 5 bases, with 22 bases left between them. Germline CDR1 GTSNPN, CDR2 SVGIG (reference sequence). CDR3: CAWSSYSGRGGYGYTF. The DNA of the CDR3 is TGTGCCTGGAGCTCCTACTCGGGACGGGGGGGTTATGGCTACACCTTC.

This chain connects TRBV30 to TRBJ2-1, with 9 bases fitting TRBD1. Germline loops: CDR1 GTSNPN, CDR2 SVGIG (reference sequence). V lost 4 bases and J lost 7; bases outside the gene matches: 8. There are 14 residues in the CDR3. The CDR3 here is CAWNRGQGRNEQFF. In nucleotides, the CDR3 is TGTGCCTGGAACCGAGGACAGGGGAGGAATGAGCAGTTCTTC.

V usage is TRBV5-1 and J usage is TRBJ2-1; a weak D match, TRBD2 (6 bases). V lost 4 bases and J 0 bases, leaving 11 bases between the germline ends. The germline V gene encodes CDR1 SGHRS and CDR2 YFSETQ. This CDR3 spans 15 amino acids. CDR3 sequence (DNA): TGCGCCAGCAGCCATGAGGGAGGCTCCTACAATGAGCAGTTCTTC. This encodes CASSHEGGSYNEQFF.

This sequence joins TRBV6-2 or TRBV6-3 and TRBJ1-5; 7 nucleotides agree with TRBD1. Germline assignment: CDR1 MNHEY and CDR2 SVGEGT. The V gene end was trimmed by 6 bases and the J gene end by 2 bases; junction bases not matched to a gene: 4. The CDR3 is made up of 14 amino acids. CDR3: CASSHQGGNQPQHF. DNA for the CDR3: TGTGCCAGCAGCCATCAGGGGGGCAATCAGCCCCAGCATTTT.

This rearrangement joins TRBV19 to TRBJ2-1, with TRBD2 matching over 9 bases. Germline CDR1 reads LNHDA; CDR2 reads SQIVND (reference sequence). The CDR3 has 15 amino acids. Losses at the gene ends were 3 bases for V and 6 bases for J; bases not matched to a gene: 6. The CDR3 nucleotides read TGTGCCAGTAGTATCACCAGCGGGAGGACCAATGAGCAGTTCTTC. It yields the protein CASSITSGRTNEQFF.

The genes are TRBV12-3 or TRBV12-4 and TRBJ1-1; perhaps TRBD1 as D (5 bases). The V end lost 6 bases, the J end lost 1 base, and 9 bases lay between the germline ends. This CDR3 is 13 amino acids long. In DNA, the CDR3 is TGTGCCAGCAGACGTCAGGGGAACACTGAAGCTTTCTTT. It translates to CASRRQGNTEAFF.

The chain links TRBV7-2 to TRBJ2-5; 15 nucleotides align to TRBD2. CDR1 SGHTA and CDR2 FQGNSA come from the germline V gene. With 3 bases clipped from V and 5 bases from J, the junction kept 13 bases outside the gene matches. The CDR3 loop spans 19 amino acids. In DNA form, the CDR3 reads TGTGCCAGCAGCTTCACATCGGGGGGGACTAGCGGGAGGAGGGAGACCCAGTACTTC. Its translation: CASSFTSGGTSGRRETQYF.

The rearrangement links TRBV7-9 to TRBJ2-5; TRBD2 matches at 9 bases. Germline CDR1 is SEHNR and CDR2 is FQNEAQ (reference sequence). The CDR3 is 17 residues long. V trimming: 3 bases; J trimming: 4 bases; junction bases outside the gene matches: 12. CDR3 DNA: TGTGCCAGCAGCTTTATGGGTAGCGGGAGATGGGGAGAGACCCAGTACTTC. Translated: CASSFMGSGRWGETQYF.

V usage is TRBV6-5 and J usage is TRBJ1-1; D uncertain. CDR1 is MNHEY, CDR2 SVGAGI, per germline. V lost 0 bases and J lost 4, with 12 bases in between. The CDR3 length is 15 residues. CDR3 DNA: TGTGCCAGCAGTTACTCGATAACGGGAGTCACTGAAGCTTTCTTT. As protein: CASSYSITGVTEAFF.

This clone was observed a handful of times. V and J are TRBV6-6 and TRBJ2-4, with TRBD1 identical over 8 bases. V trimming: 5 bases; J trimming: 0 bases; junction bases outside the gene matches: 12. Germline V gene lookup returns CDR1 MNHNY and CDR2 SVGAGI (reference sequence). The CDR3 is 18 amino acids. Here the CDR3 reads CASSQIAGGARAKNIQYF. DNA of the CDR3: TGTGCCAGCAGTCAAATTGCAGGGGGCGCTAGAGCCAAAAACATTCAGTACTTC.

The CDR3 DNA is TGTGCCAGCAGAGGATCCCCAGGACAGGGGGGAGAAGAGACCCAGTACTTC. Protein sequence: CASRGSPGQGGEETQYF. The chain is built from TRBV28 and TRBJ2-5, with TRBD1 matching over 10 bases. This CDR3 is built from 17 residues. The junction had 13 bases not matched to a gene; V was cut back by 6 bases and J by 3 bases. Germline CDR1 reads MDHEN; CDR2 reads SYDVKM.

The CDR3 reads CASSLVNSLNTEAFF. CDR3 bases: TGTGCCAGCAGCTTAGTCAATTCATTGAACACTGAAGCTTTCTTT. The rearrangement links TRBV7-2 to TRBJ1-1; D gene uncertain. V gave up 1 base and J gave up 0 bases, with 9 bases separating them. The CDR3 covers 15 residues. The V gene's germline CDR1 is SGHTA and CDR2 FQGNSA.

This sequence joins TRBV5-5 and TRBJ2-1; TRBD2 aligns across 13 bases. The germline V gene has CDR1 SGHKS and CDR2 YYEKEE (reference sequence). The CDR3 consists of 18 residues. Germline trimming cut 1 base from V and 3 bases from J; bases unmatched to any gene: 7. The CDR3 sequence is CASSLRTSGRALYNEQFF. As DNA, the CDR3 is TGTGCCAGCAGCTTGAGAACTAGCGGGAGGGCCCTCTACAATGAGCAGTTCTTC.

The CDR3 loop is CASSKTGSPYEQYF. In DNA form, the CDR3 reads TGTGCCAGCAGTAAGACAGGCTCGCCCTACGAGCAGTACTTC. The chain recombines TRBV6-5 with TRBJ2-7, with a possible D match to TRBD1 (6 bases). CDR3 size: 14 residues. Per the germline V gene, CDR1 is MNHEY and CDR2 is SVGAGI. V shed 5 bases and J shed 2 bases, with 13 bases lying between them.

The chain carries TRBV5-1 and TRBJ2-2, with D hard to call. CDR3 length: 15 amino acids. In germline, CDR1 is SGHRS, CDR2 YFSETQ. V shed 0 bases and J shed 0 bases, with 6 bases lying between them. This chain's CDR3 is CASSLGAPNTGELFF. The CDR3 bases are TGCGCCAGCAGCTTGGGGGCCCCGAACACCGGGGAGCTGTTTTTT.

The chain employs TRBV5-1 and TRBJ2-3; possibly TRBD1 for D (6 bases). The ends were cut back, 7 bases at V and 7 bases at J, with 25 bases in the middle. Germline CDR1 SGHRS, CDR2 YFSETQ. The length of the CDR3 is 16 residues. DNA for the CDR3: TGCGCCAGCGGAGTAACTCCCGGGACACTGTCCAATACGCAGTATTTT. It encodes CASGVTPGTLSNTQYF.

As to this clone: The junction does not match germline at one end; this may be a read error. The identical CDR3 is also encoded by other nucleotide sequences in the sample. The gene calls are TRBV4-1 and TRBJ1-1; weak D call: TRBD1 (6 bases). The CDR3 totals 13 residues. Looked up from germline, CDR1 is MGHRA and CDR2 is YSYEKL. The CDR3 loop is CASSQGGPTEAFF. The CDR3 DNA sequence: TGCGCCAGTAGCCAAGGGGGGCCCACTGAAGCTTTCTTT.

This clone was counted only a few times. The chain links TRBV18 to TRBJ1-3; maybe TRBD1 (5 bases). V was cut by 5 bases and J by 0 bases, with 14 bases left in between. The CDR3 is 16 residues long. CDR1 is KGHSH and CDR2 is LQKENI in the germline V gene. The CDR3 region is CASSDSGFFSGNTIYF. In nucleotides, the CDR3 is TGTGCCAGCTCAGATTCAGGGTTTTTCTCTGGAAACACCATATATTTT.

This chain connects TRBV15 to TRBJ1-2; TRBD1 aligns across 11 bases. V was clipped by 5 bases and J by 8 bases; unmatched bases: 16. The length of the CDR3 is 17 residues. Germline V CDR1 and CDR2: LNHNV, YYDKDF (reference sequence). The DNA for the CDR3 is TGTGCCACCAGCCCTTTAAAGAGGACAGGGGGCGGGCGGGGCTACACCTTC. The encoded protein is CATSPLKRTGGGRGYTF.

This rearrangement joins TRBV28 to TRBJ1-3; perhaps TRBD1 as D (5 bases). V lost 5 bases and J lost 3, with 14 bases in between. Germline V gene data show CDR1 as MDHEN and CDR2 as SYDVKM. The CDR3 is 15 amino acids. The CDR3 reads CASSPSRVLGNTIYF. For the CDR3, the DNA is TGTGCCAGCAGTCCCTCCAGGGTACTTGGAAACACCATATATTTT.